This T cell receptor (beta chain) derives from a study of regulatory T cells in long-lasting Graves disease. Study observations and caveats: Persistent disease was associated with favored TRBV28 usage and with favored use of TRBJ1-2 and TRBJ2-5. Thyroid tissue went unexamined; only peripheral blood was analyzed.

Time point meaning: newly diagnosed GD, antithyroid drugs for less than 3 months. After RNA was extracted from PBMCs, the TCR library was made from it. This CDR3 contains 14 residues. Trimming removed 4 bases from V and 1 base from J; junction bases left unmatched: 4. Germline V gene data show CDR1 as GTSNPN and CDR2 as SVGIG (reference sequence). Relying on iRepertoire HTBI primers and Arm-PCR of CDR3 regions, the team built TCR beta libraries. TCRdb redid the calling of the multiplex PCR reads with MiXCR, one entry per CDR3 protein. The sample has 350,000 to 500,000 distinct CDR3 sequences, 13% to 15% seen once. This clonotype was observed a handful of times. What it binds is not known. The data were also submitted as part of a second study, on T cells in Graves' hyperthyroidism and ophthalmopathy. That work contributes: HTBI primers were used for first-round RT-PCR of the TCR CDR3.

Sequencing used peripheral blood mononuclear cells (PBMCs), obtained at new diagnosis, from a patient treated with antithyroid drugs. The clonotype originates from a woman between 45 and 60 years old with Graves disease. The rearrangement joins TRBV30 to TRBJ2-3, with 8 bases identical to TRBD2. For the CDR3, the DNA is TGTGCCTGGACGACAGCGGGAGGCACAGATACGCAGTATTTT. It yields the protein CAWTTAGGTDTQYF.